This T cell receptor beta chain was sequenced for a study of blood T cell repertoires in COVID-19. Study at large: T cells, B-cell-depleted T cells, or PBMCs provided the cDNA or gDNA that served as material.

Germline CDR1 is DFQATT and CDR2 is SNEGSKA (reference sequence). V lost 3 bases and J lost 0; bases outside the gene matches: 8. There are 16 residues in the CDR3. TCRdb's copy holds only in-frame clones and misses some; the assay was immunoSEQ multiplex PCR. Of roughly 64,000 clones listed, around 76% are singletons. J is TRBJ2-1 and V is TRBV20-1; 7 positions match TRBD2. This TCR was sampled from a human donor in a cohort sampled during active COVID-19. Material: peripheral blood. Here the CDR3 DNA reads TGCAGTGCTAGTTCATCCCTAGCGGTCTCCTACAATGAGCAGTTCTTC. As protein: CSASSSLAVSYNEQFF.